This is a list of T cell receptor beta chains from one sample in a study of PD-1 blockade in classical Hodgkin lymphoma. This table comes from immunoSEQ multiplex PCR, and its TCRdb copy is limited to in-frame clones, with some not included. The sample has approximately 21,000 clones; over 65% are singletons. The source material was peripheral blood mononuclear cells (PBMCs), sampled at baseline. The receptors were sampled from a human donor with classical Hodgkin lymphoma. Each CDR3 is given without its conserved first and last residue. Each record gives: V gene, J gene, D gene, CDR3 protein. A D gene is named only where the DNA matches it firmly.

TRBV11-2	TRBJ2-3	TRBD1	ASAELGQGALSDTQY
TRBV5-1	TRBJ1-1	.	ASSLDRGMNTEAF
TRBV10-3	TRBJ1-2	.	AISESASNYGYT
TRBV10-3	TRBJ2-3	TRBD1	AISPATGTGVSTDTQY
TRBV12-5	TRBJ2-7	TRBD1	ASGLPRTGGDEQY
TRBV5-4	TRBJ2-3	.	ASSYAQRSTDTQY
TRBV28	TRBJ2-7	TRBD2	ASSWAGGSSYEQY
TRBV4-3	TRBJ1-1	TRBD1	ASSQDRGTGAAVAF
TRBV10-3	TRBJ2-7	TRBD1	AITLRQGAYEQY
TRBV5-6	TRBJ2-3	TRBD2	ASSLGGGTLDTQY
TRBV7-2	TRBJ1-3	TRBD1	ASSLGTGGNTIY
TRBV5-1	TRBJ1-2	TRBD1	ASTSDRVDYGYT
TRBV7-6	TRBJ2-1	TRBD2	ASSFQAGGNNEQF
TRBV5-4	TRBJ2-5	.	ASSLGAAPETQY
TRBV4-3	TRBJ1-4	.	ASSQDSTGTENEKLF
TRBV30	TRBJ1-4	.	AWSSRQTNEKLF
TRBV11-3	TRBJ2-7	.	ASSLGNVNAQTEPEQY
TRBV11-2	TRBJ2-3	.	ASTPPLGGTDTQY
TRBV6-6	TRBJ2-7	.	ASKRLLGEQY
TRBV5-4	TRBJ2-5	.	ASSSKLAGETQY
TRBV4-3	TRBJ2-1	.	ASSQTGLNYNEQF
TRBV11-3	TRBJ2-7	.	ASSLDRVYEQY
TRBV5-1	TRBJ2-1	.	ASSPGGGPSYEQF
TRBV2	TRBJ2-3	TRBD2	ASSDEVLGSGYTDTQY
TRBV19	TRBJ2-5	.	ASSELGTQY
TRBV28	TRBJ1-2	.	ASRPPAGPGGYT
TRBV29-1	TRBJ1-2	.	SVEGTGTYGYT
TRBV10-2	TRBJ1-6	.	ASSEPGNSPLH
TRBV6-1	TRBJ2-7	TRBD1	ASRTGDSYEQY
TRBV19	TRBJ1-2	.	ASSIDRGQGETNYGYT